Presented here are 32 T cell receptor beta chains from one specimen sequenced in a study of control samples from healthy donors and cancer patients. Profiling relied on immunoSEQ multiplex PCR, and the TCRdb table lists in-frame clones only, not all of them. The profile shows 80,000 or so clones, around 92% of them singletons. The source material was blood. The receptor set was obtained from a man aged 45 to 65 in good health.

The J gene is TRBJ2-3, the V gene TRBV4-2; D might be TRBD2 (7 bases). The CDR3 spans 15 residues. In germline, CDR1 is LGHNA, CDR2 YNFKEQ. With 1 base removed from V and 2 bases from J, the gap between germline ends came to 10 bases. This CDR3 is CASSQGGGVTDTQYF. The CDR3 DNA reads TGTGCCAGCAGCCAAGGGGGGGGCGTCACAGATACGCAGTATTTT.

The genes are TRBV27 and TRBJ1-3; TRBD1 is a possible D gene (5 bases). Germline loops: CDR1 MNHEY, CDR2 SMNVEV (reference sequence). This CDR3 has 14 residues. The V and J ends lost 6 bases and 6 bases respectively, with 15 bases between them. The CDR3: CASSRRQNLNTIYF. Written as DNA, the CDR3 is TGTGCCAGCAGCCGGAGACAGAATTTAAACACCATATATTTT.

This rearrangement joins TRBV12-3 or TRBV12-4 to TRBJ2-3, with D possibly being TRBD2 (5 bases). CDR3 length: 11 amino acids. Deletions cut 6 bases from V and 11 bases from J, with 12 bases between. The CDR3 DNA is TGTGCCAGCAGCACCACCGCGGGGCAGTATTTT. It translates to CASSTTAGQYF.

The table lists this clone with a count of one. The V gene is TRBV5-1, the J gene TRBJ1-4, with D possibly TRBD1 on 6 matching bases. Trimming removed 4 bases from V and 4 bases from J, with 11 bases in between. This CDR3 spans 14 amino acids. Germline CDR1 and CDR2: SGHRS and YFSETQ. The CDR3 DNA reads TGCGCCAGCAGCCCACAGGGACTTAATGAAAAACTGTTTTTT. Its translation is CASSPQGLNEKLFF. Using reference TRBV5-1 and TRBJ1-4 for the parts outside the CDR3, the full variable domain is KAGVTQTPRYLIKTRGQQVTLSCSPISGHRSVSWYQQTPGQGLQFLFEYFSETQRNKGNFPGRFSGRQFSNSRSEMNVSTLELGDSALYLCASSPQGLNEKLFFGSGTQLSVL.

This clone was counted a few times. V is TRBV4-1 and J is TRBJ1-2; D call uncertain. V was clipped by 0 bases and J by 4 bases, with 6 bases between them. Germline lookup yields CDR1 MGHRA and CDR2 YSYEKL. The CDR3 length is 13 residues. The CDR3 here is CASSQDSGYGYTF. The CDR3 DNA reads TGCGCCAGCAGCCAAGATTCAGGCTATGGCTACACCTTC.

This chain connects TRBV28 to TRBJ2-2; no reliable D call. Germline V gene lookup returns CDR1 MDHEN and CDR2 SYDVKM. V shed 5 bases and J shed 3 bases, with 16 bases lying between them. The CDR3 length is 16 residues. CDR3 amino acids: CASSTRRVADTGELFF. CDR3 DNA: TGTGCCAGCAGTACCCGCCGGGTTGCGGACACCGGGGAGCTGTTTTTT.

The rearrangement joins TRBV29-1 to TRBJ1-2; TRBD1 matches at 9 bases. This CDR3 is 15 amino acids long. The junction had 4 bases not matched to a gene; V was cut back by 0 bases and J by 2 bases. In germline, CDR1 is SQVTM, CDR2 ANQGSEA. The CDR3 region is CSVEDRDRDNYGYTF. CDR3 coding DNA: TGCAGCGTTGAAGATAGGGACAGGGACAACTATGGCTACACCTTC.

V gene TRBV5-5 combines with J gene TRBJ1-1, with D perhaps TRBD1 (6 bases). In germline, CDR1 is SGHKS, CDR2 YYEKEE (reference sequence). V lost 0 bases and J 7 bases, leaving 13 bases between the germline ends. This CDR3 is 14 amino acids long. The CDR3 coding sequence is TGTGCCAGCAGCTTGGATTTGGGGGCGGATGAAGCTTTCTTT. Its protein product is CASSLDLGADEAFF.

This chain uses TRBV2 with TRBJ1-4, with a tentative D call TRBD1 (5 bases). Germline V gives CDR1 SNHLY, CDR2 FYNNEI. With 6 bases removed from V and 6 bases from J, the gap between germline ends came to 17 bases. The CDR3 is 15 amino acids. The CDR3 nucleotides read TGTGCCAGCAGCGCGGCTTCTGGGACTTATGAAAAACTGTTTTTT. It is translated as CASSAASGTYEKLFF.

The chain carries TRBV6-5 and TRBJ2-7; D gene unclear. The CDR3 extends over 14 amino acids. The V gene's germline CDR1 is MNHEY and CDR2 SVGAGI. V was clipped by 0 bases and J by 2 bases, with 8 bases between them. CDR3: CASSYSGRAYEQYF. The CDR3 nucleotides read TGTGCCAGCAGTTACTCGGGAAGGGCCTACGAGCAGTACTTC.

The CDR3 DNA reads TGTGCCAGCAGTTTTGGGGGGGACACTGAAGCTTTCTTT. Its protein is CASSFGGDTEAFF. The J gene is TRBJ1-1, the V gene TRBV12-3 or TRBV12-4; the D gene is possibly TRBD1 (5 bases). This CDR3 is 13 amino acids long. The V and J ends lost 3 bases and 3 bases respectively, with 8 bases between them.

The V call is TRBV2, the J call TRBJ2-7; D unclear. The CDR3 extends over 15 amino acids. V was shortened by 4 bases and J by 2 bases, with 15 bases between the two germline ends. Germline values: CDR1 SNHLY, CDR2 FYNNEI. The CDR3 here is CASSGRADGAYEQYF. In DNA, the CDR3 is TGTGCCAGCAGTGGAAGGGCGGACGGCGCCTACGAGCAGTACTTC.

The CDR3 reads CASSLSGGDEQFF. In nucleotides, the CDR3 is TGTGCCAGCAGTTTGAGCGGGGGGGATGAGCAGTTCTTC. The chain joins TRBV27 to TRBJ2-1; 10 nucleotides line up with TRBD2. The V gene's germline CDR1 is MNHEY and CDR2 SMNVEV (reference sequence). This CDR3 spans 13 amino acids. V shed 3 bases and J 8 bases; nucleotides not matched to a gene: 1.

This clone has just one count. The genes are TRBV6-5 and TRBJ2-7; tentatively, D is TRBD1 (6 bases). V was shortened by 6 bases and J by 3 bases, with 18 bases between the two germline ends. Germline lookup yields CDR1 MNHEY and CDR2 SVGAGI. The length of the CDR3 is 15 residues. The CDR3 coding sequence is TGTGCCAGCAGCCTCTCGGACAGTCATTTCTACGAGCAGTACTTC. Its translation: CASSLSDSHFYEQYF.

CDR3 sequence (DNA): TGTGCCAGCAGTTCTGGCGGGGTGACAGATACGCAGTATTTT. Its translation: CASSSGGVTDTQYF. The chain couples TRBV6-2 or TRBV6-3 to TRBJ2-3, with D possibly TRBD2 on 6 matching bases. CDR1 is MNHEY, CDR2 SVGEGT, per germline. The ends were cut back, 4 bases at V and 3 bases at J, with 11 bases in the middle. The CDR3 has 14 residues.

A few counts support this clone. V and J are TRBV7-8 and TRBJ2-7, with 8 bases fitting TRBD2. Germline CDR1 SGHVS, CDR2 FQNEAQ. V shed 1 base and J 5 bases; nucleotides not matched to a gene: 16. There are 18 residues in the CDR3. DNA of the CDR3: TGTGCCAGCAGCTTAGGGGCCCCACGGGGACTAGGGGTAGACGAGCAGTACTTC. Amino acids: CASSLGAPRGLGVDEQYF.

The chain carries TRBV7-3 and TRBJ1-5; TRBD1 matches 8 bases. The CDR3 is 14 residues long. Germline lookup yields CDR1 SGHTA and CDR2 FQGTGA. V was pared by 5 bases and J by 7 bases, with 7 bases of the junction left unmatched. CDR3 sequence: CASSHDRGSQPQHF. CDR3 DNA: TGTGCCAGCAGCCACGACAGGGGTAGCCAGCCCCAGCATTTT.

The CDR3 region is CASSEELGGNEQFF. In DNA, the CDR3 is TGCGCCAGCAGTGAGGAATTGGGCGGCAATGAGCAGTTCTTC. The chain has TRBV10-2 and TRBJ2-1; D remains unclear. The CDR3 contains 14 residues. The germline gives CDR1 WSHSY, CDR2 SAAADI. The V and J ends lost 2 bases and 6 bases respectively, with 11 bases between them.

This clone has a handful of counts. CDR3 region: CASSPRDSQETQYF. CDR3 bases: TGTGCCAGCTCGCCAAGGGACAGCCAAGAGACCCAGTACTTC. J is TRBJ2-5 and V is TRBV18; 7 nucleotides agree with TRBD1. With 6 bases clipped from V and 1 base from J, the junction kept 5 bases outside the gene matches. This CDR3 has 14 amino acids. CDR1 KGHSH and CDR2 LQKENI come from the germline V gene.

The V gene is TRBV10-3, the J gene TRBJ2-7, with D unresolved. The length of the CDR3 is 14 residues. Germline CDR1 and CDR2: ENHRY and SYGVKD. The V end was cut by 7 bases, the J end by 1 base, with 14 bases between. The CDR3: CAITPKVWSYEQYF. CDR3 in DNA: TGTGCCATCACCCCGAAGGTTTGGTCCTACGAGCAGTACTTC.

The chain links TRBV6-5 to TRBJ1-6, with unresolved D. The CDR3 contains 13 residues. Germline lookup yields CDR1 MNHEY and CDR2 SVGAGI. Trimming shortened V by 0 bases and J by 9 bases, and 6 bases separated the two germline ends. In DNA form, the CDR3 reads TGTGCCAGCAGTTACTCTCCCACTTCACCCCTCCACTTT. This sequence encodes CASSYSPTSPLHF.

V gene TRBV15 combines with J gene TRBJ2-6; D is undetermined. The CDR3 contains 16 residues. Germline V gives CDR1 LNHNV, CDR2 YYDKDF (reference sequence). V was shortened by 1 base and J by 0 bases, with 7 bases between the two germline ends. CDR3 DNA sequence: TGTGCCACCAGCAGAGCTGGTCCCTCTGGGGCCAACGTCCTGACTTTC. Its protein product is CATSRAGPSGANVLTF.

This chain connects TRBV5-1 to TRBJ1-1; 11 bases agree with TRBD1. The V gene's germline CDR1 is SGHRS and CDR2 YFSETQ. Trimming cost V 0 bases and J 4 bases; bases outside gene matches: 2. CDR3 length: 15 residues. CDR3 DNA sequence: TGCGCCAGCAGCTTGGTCGGGACAGGGGGCACTGAAGCTTTCTTT. Its protein is CASSLVGTGGTEAFF. The variable domain in full, completed from reference TRBV5-1 and TRBJ1-1, reads KAGVTQTPRYLIKTRGQQVTLSCSPISGHRSVSWYQQTPGQGLQFLFEYFSETQRNKGNFPGRFSGRQFSNSRSEMNVSTLELGDSALYLCASSLVGTGGTEAFFGQGTRLTVV.

V usage is TRBV6-1 and J usage is TRBJ2-5; a weak D match, TRBD2 (5 bases). The CDR3 sequence is 15 residues long. The V end was cut by 3 bases, the J end by 0 bases, with 11 bases between. Germline V gene lookup returns CDR1 MNHNS and CDR2 SASEGT. The CDR3 DNA is TGTGCCAGCAGTGATAATCAGCGGTACCAAGAGACCCAGTACTTC. This gives the protein CASSDNQRYQETQYF.

This clone occurred once. The gene calls are TRBV5-4 and TRBJ2-4; perhaps TRBD1 as D (6 bases). With 4 bases removed from V and 0 bases from J, the gap between germline ends came to 14 bases. This CDR3 spans 16 amino acids. From germline, CDR1 is SGHNT and CDR2 YYREEE (reference sequence). The CDR3 reads CASSPGTTLAKNIQYF. As DNA, the CDR3 is TGTGCCAGCAGCCCCGGGACAACCCTAGCCAAAAACATTCAGTACTTC.

The chain links TRBV5-8 to TRBJ2-2; D is perhaps TRBD1 (5 bases). Per the germline V gene, CDR1 is SGHTS and CDR2 is YDEGEE. This CDR3 is built from 17 residues. V lost 0 bases, J lost 1 base, and 13 bases lay in between. CDR3 in DNA: TGTGCCAGCAGCTTGGCGGCTACAGGCGGGAACACCGGGGAGCTGTTTTTT. It specifies CASSLAATGGNTGELFF.

The chain employs TRBV7-8 and TRBJ2-1; the match to TRBD1 covers 9 bases. Trimming removed 1 base from V and 9 bases from J; junction bases left unmatched: 7. Per germline, CDR1 SGHVS and CDR2 FQNEAQ. This CDR3 is 15 amino acids long. The CDR3 loop is CASSLEWTGVAEQFF. CDR3 nucleotides: TGTGCCAGCAGCTTAGAGTGGACAGGGGTGGCTGAGCAGTTCTTC.

The chain recombines TRBV12-3 or TRBV12-4 with TRBJ2-7; no reliable D call. V shed 5 bases and J shed 7 bases, with 12 bases lying between them. CDR3 length: 12 residues. CDR3 sequence: CASSNGVGEQYF. CDR3 DNA sequence: TGTGCCAGCAGTAATGGGGTGGGAGAGCAGTACTTC.

V gene TRBV4-2 combines with J gene TRBJ1-4; 9 bases are a match to TRBD1. Germline V gene data show CDR1 as LGHNA and CDR2 as YNFKEQ. The CDR3 contains 15 residues. With V trimmed by 4 bases and J by 4 bases, 4 bases remained unmatched. The CDR3: CASSLGQGSNEKLFF. CDR3 in DNA: TGTGCCAGCAGCCTAGGACAGGGGAGTAATGAAAAACTGTTTTTT.

The CDR3 sequence is CASSQPRRTSGNWTQYF. The DNA for the CDR3 is TGTGCCAGCAGCCAACCAAGGCGGACTAGCGGGAATTGGACCCAGTACTTC. The chain couples TRBV3-1 (or the pseudogene TRBV3-2) to TRBJ2-5, with 12 nucleotides matching TRBD2. CDR1 LGHDT and CDR2 YNNKEL come from the germline V gene (reference sequence). CDR3 length: 17 residues. The V and J ends lost 2 bases and 7 bases, in that order; junction bases with no gene match: 11.

V is TRBV24-1 and J is TRBJ2-2; D perhaps matches TRBD1 (5 bases). Trimming removed 9 bases from V and 4 bases from J, with 14 bases in between. Germline assignment: CDR1 KGHDR and CDR2 SFDVKD. The CDR3 has 14 residues. The CDR3 here is CATQGPGRTGELFF. CDR3 nucleotides: TGTGCCACCCAGGGCCCCGGACGCACCGGGGAGCTGTTTTTT.

This clone was seen more than once but under ten times. The V gene is TRBV6-5, the J gene TRBJ1-5, with D hard to call. The V end lost 5 bases, the J end lost 2 bases, and 13 bases lay between the germline ends. Germline lookup yields CDR1 MNHEY and CDR2 SVGAGI. The CDR3 is 15 residues long. CDR3 in DNA: TGTGCCAGCAGTCTAAGTGGAGTCGGCAATCAGCCCCAGCATTTT. Amino acid sequence: CASSLSGVGNQPQHF.